This passage covers 23 T cell receptor beta chains from one sample sequenced in a study of T-cell memory formation after mild COVID-19. TCRdb processed the 5' RACE reads anew with MiXCR; each CDR3 protein has one entry. The sample shows approximately 290,000 distinct CDR3 sequences, approximately 19% of them seen only once. Sequenced material: PBMCs or a T cell subset sorted from them (not recorded which). These receptors originate from a man younger than 35 who had mild COVID-19 (a few samples of this study predate the infection). Cell type and time point are not known.

This clonotype was observed a handful of times. The genes are TRBV29-1 and TRBJ2-3; D is uncertain. This CDR3 is built from 12 residues. From germline, CDR1 is SQVTM and CDR2 ANQGSEA. Trimming removed 7 bases at V and 4 bases at J, with 12 bases between. For the CDR3, the DNA is TGCAGCGCCGGACCACAAGCAGATACGCAGTATTTT. Encoded protein: CSAGPQADTQYF.

V is TRBV20-1 and J is TRBJ2-1, with 9 bases aligning to TRBD2. Germline CDR1 is DFQATT and CDR2 is SNEGSKA (reference sequence). V was clipped by 6 bases and J by 0 bases; unmatched bases: 9. This CDR3 region has 16 residues. Here the CDR3 DNA reads TGCAGTGCCCGACTAGCGGTAATAAGCTCCTACAATGAGCAGTTCTTC. This encodes CSARLAVISSYNEQFF.

This clonotype was observed a few times. This chain joins TRBV5-5 and TRBJ2-3, with 8 bases identical to TRBD2. The CDR3 loop spans 16 amino acids. Germline V gene lookup returns CDR1 SGHKS and CDR2 YYEKEE (reference sequence). V lost 2 bases, J lost 0 bases, and 5 bases stayed unmatched. The CDR3: CASSLRGGFSTDTQYF. DNA of the CDR3: TGTGCCAGCAGCTTACGGGGGGGCTTCAGCACAGATACGCAGTATTTT.

This clonotype was observed once. V and J are TRBV18 and TRBJ2-3, with D unresolved. Trimming left V 4 bases short and J 1 base short, with 12 bases between. The CDR3 spans 15 residues. The germline V gene has CDR1 KGHSH and CDR2 LQKENI. CDR3 sequence (DNA): TGTGCCAGCTCACAACCGGGTGGGCGCACAGATACGCAGTATTTT. This gives the protein CASSQPGGRTDTQYF.

This clonotype was picked up a small number of times. The chain joins TRBV4-3 to TRBJ1-3, with a possible D match to TRBD1 (6 bases). This CDR3 region has 15 residues. Germline V gene sequence: CDR1 LGHNA, CDR2 YSLEER. V lost 0 bases and J 3 bases, leaving 9 bases between the germline ends. The CDR3 DNA sequence: TGCGCCAGCAGCCAAGATTCGGACAGTGGAAACACCATATATTTT. Translated: CASSQDSDSGNTIYF.

The chain couples TRBV2 to TRBJ2-1; D might be TRBD1 or TRBD2, each matching 5 bases. V shed 7 bases and J shed 7 bases, with 20 bases lying between them. The CDR3 extends over 15 amino acids. Germline V CDR1 and CDR2: SNHLY, FYNNEI. CDR3 sequence reads: CASKLGSGTVNEQFF. The CDR3 nucleotides read TGTGCCAGCAAGCTCGGTTCAGGGACCGTAAATGAGCAGTTCTTC.

There are a few counts of this clonotype. The DNA for the CDR3 is TGTGCCAGCAGTAGGGACAGCTCAAGGGAGACCCAGTACTTC. It translates to CASSRDSSRETQYF. The chain is built from TRBV6-5 and TRBJ2-5, with 7 bases identical to TRBD1. Germline-derived CDR1 and CDR2 are MNHEY and SVGAGI. The length of the CDR3 is 14 residues. V shed 5 bases, J shed 5 bases, and the junction held 8 bases outside the gene matches.

This clonotype has more than one count but fewer than ten. The chain joins TRBV5-1 to TRBJ1-2; possible D gene TRBD1, 5 bases. Trimming removed 0 bases at V and 8 bases at J, with 20 bases between. The CDR3 totals 16 residues. Germline lookup yields CDR1 SGHRS and CDR2 YFSETQ. CDR3 amino acids: CASSLDSGPEKGGYTF. The CDR3, as DNA: TGCGCCAGCAGCTTGGATTCGGGACCCGAGAAGGGCGGCTACACCTTC.

In this sample, this clonotype turned up a few times. This sequence joins TRBV5-5 and TRBJ2-3; a possible D gene is TRBD2 (6 bases). Trimming left V 4 bases short and J 1 base short, with 16 bases between. The CDR3 loop spans 16 amino acids. CDR1 and CDR2 (germline): SGHKS, YYEKEE (reference sequence). Here the CDR3 DNA reads TGTGCCAGCAGCCTAACCGGGACTCGAGGCACAGATACGCAGTATTTT. The encoded protein is CASSLTGTRGTDTQYF.

This clonotype was detected only a few times. The V call is TRBV29-1, the J call TRBJ2-5; 7 nucleotides align to TRBD1. Germline CDR1 SQVTM, CDR2 ANQGSEA. V gave up 3 bases and J gave up 1 base; unmatched junction bases: 5. CDR3 length: 14 residues. Here the CDR3 DNA reads TGCAGCGTTGAGTTGGGGGACAGCCAAGAGACCCAGTACTTC. The encoded protein is CSVELGDSQETQYF.

This chain uses TRBV5-1 with TRBJ2-2; D remains ambiguous. The CDR3 totals 12 residues. Germline assignment: CDR1 SGHRS and CDR2 YFSETQ. V lost 1 base, J lost 7 bases, and 5 bases lay in between. CDR3 sequence reads: CASSLILGELFF. The DNA of the CDR3 is TGCGCCAGCAGCTTGATACTCGGGGAGCTGTTTTTT.

In its sample, this clonotype was seen a few times. This chain joins TRBV29-1 and TRBJ2-3; D remains unclear. The V and J ends lost 5 bases and 1 base respectively, with 7 bases between them. The CDR3 sequence is 12 residues long. From germline, CDR1 is SQVTM and CDR2 ANQGSEA. The CDR3 is CSVNQGTDTQYF. DNA for the CDR3: TGCAGCGTTAATCAGGGCACAGATACGCAGTATTTT.

This chain links TRBV7-2 with TRBJ2-4, with D unclear. Deletions cut 1 base from V and 0 bases from J, with 10 bases between. This CDR3 has 16 residues. Germline V gene data show CDR1 as SGHTA and CDR2 as FQGNSA. As DNA, the CDR3 is TGTGCCAGCAGCTTAGACCACACTATAGCCAAAAACATTCAGTACTTC. Translating gives CASSLDHTIAKNIQYF.

The chain has TRBV4-1 and TRBJ1-5; D gene ambiguous. V dropped 1 base and J dropped 3 bases, with 7 bases sitting between them. Germline V gives CDR1 MGHRA, CDR2 YSYEKL. The CDR3 is made up of 14 amino acids. This chain's CDR3 is CASSQVSANQPQHF. Written as DNA, the CDR3 is TGCGCCAGCAGCCAAGTGAGTGCCAATCAGCCCCAGCATTTT.

The chain has TRBV12-3 or TRBV12-4 and TRBJ2-7; D ambiguous. The CDR3 is made up of 12 amino acids. The V end was cut by 4 bases, the J end by 3 bases, with 7 bases between. CDR3 DNA sequence: TGTGCCAGCAGTTGGGTGGGCTACGAGCAGTACTTC. Its protein is CASSWVGYEQYF.

A note on this clonotype: This may be a read error: a much more frequent sequence differs by one nucleotide. V is TRBV12-3 or TRBV12-4 and J is TRBJ2-3; no firm D call. The CDR3 totals 12 residues. V dropped 10 bases and J dropped 2 bases, with 10 bases sitting between them. CDR3 DNA sequence: TGTGCCACGCTAGGCCCCACAGATACGCAGTATTTT. It translates to CATLGPTDTQYF.

This rearrangement joins TRBV20-1 to TRBJ1-5, with 10 bases lining up with TRBD1. CDR1 is DFQATT, CDR2 SNEGSKA, per germline (reference sequence). The CDR3 is made up of 15 amino acids. After removal of 3 bases from V and 3 bases from J, the junction contained 5 bases not matched to a gene. CDR3 DNA sequence: TGCAGTGCTAGCCGACAGGGGGCCTTCAATCAGCCCCAGCATTTT. It specifies CSASRQGAFNQPQHF.

This clonotype came up a few times. This chain uses TRBV3-1 with TRBJ2-1; the D is unclear. The V gene lost 0 bases and the J gene lost 13 bases, with 7 bases spanning the gap. Germline CDR1 LGHDT, CDR2 YNNKEL (reference sequence). The CDR3 consists of 11 residues. The CDR3, as DNA: TGTGCCAGCAGCCAAGATAGCCCCCAGTTCTTC. Protein product: CASSQDSPQFF.

This clonotype was counted a few times. This chain connects TRBV7-9 to TRBJ2-7; the D gene is possibly TRBD1 (5 bases). The CDR3 is 13 amino acids. The germline V gene has CDR1 SEHNR and CDR2 FQNEAQ (reference sequence). Deletions cut 0 bases from V and 2 bases from J, with 5 bases between. The CDR3 nucleotides read TGTGCCAGCAGCTTAGCGGGGCCCTACGAGCAGTACGTC. This translates into CASSLAGPYEQYV.

This clonotype was counted only a few times. This chain connects TRBV11-2 to TRBJ2-6; 8 bases agree with TRBD2. Losses at the gene ends were 1 base for V and 0 bases for J; bases not matched to a gene: 8. Germline CDR1 and CDR2: SGHAT and FQNNGV. The length of the CDR3 is 19 residues. Here the CDR3 DNA reads TGTGCCAGCAGCTTAGTCGTAGCGGGGTTGAGCTCTGGGGCCAACGTCCTGACTTTC. Residues: CASSLVVAGLSSGANVLTF.

The chain uses TRBV6-5 and TRBJ2-7; 7 bases align to TRBD1. The CDR3 length is 15 residues. V dropped 3 bases and J dropped 3; count of bases not matched to a gene: 8. Germline V gene data show CDR1 as MNHEY and CDR2 as SVGAGI. In DNA form, the CDR3 reads TGTGCCAGCAGTTATTCTTCGGCAGGGGGCTACGAGCAGTACGTC. It codes for CASSYSSAGGYEQYV.

This clonotype turned up a few times. This chain connects TRBV6-5 to TRBJ2-3; D unclear. V was clipped by 6 bases and J by 0 bases, with 13 bases between them. This CDR3 comprises 15 residues. Germline V gives CDR1 MNHEY, CDR2 SVGAGI. CDR3 amino acids: CASRGSLWSTDTQYF. DNA for the CDR3: TGTGCCAGCAGGGGGTCCCTCTGGAGCACAGATACGCAGTATTTT.

This clonotype was recorded a few times. The V and J genes are TRBV20-1 and TRBJ2-3; possibly TRBD1 for D (6 bases). The V gene's germline CDR1 is DFQATT and CDR2 SNEGSKA (reference sequence). The CDR3 contains 14 residues. The ends were cut back, 0 bases at V and 0 bases at J, with 7 bases in the middle. CDR3 sequence: CSARDRGSTDTQYF. In DNA, the CDR3 is TGCAGTGCTAGAGATAGGGGGAGCACAGATACGCAGTATTTT.